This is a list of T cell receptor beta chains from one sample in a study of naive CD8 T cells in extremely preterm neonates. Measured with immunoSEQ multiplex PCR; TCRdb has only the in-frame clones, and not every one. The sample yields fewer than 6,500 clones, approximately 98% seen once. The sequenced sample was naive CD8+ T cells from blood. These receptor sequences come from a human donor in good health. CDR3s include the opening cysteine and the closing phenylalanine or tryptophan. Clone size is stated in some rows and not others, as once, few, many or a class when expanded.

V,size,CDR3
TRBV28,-,CASSSQNGLAGGSFYNEQFF
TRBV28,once,CASSLGTGIDEQYF
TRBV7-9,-,CASSFGAMNTEAFF
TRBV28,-,CASSSRIQGADQPQHF
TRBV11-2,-,CASSKHEQFF
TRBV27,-,CASSFSAGWADTQYF
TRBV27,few,CASSLASGYEQYF
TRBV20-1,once,CSAPTGTEQYF
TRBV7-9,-,CASSLEDRRRYEQYF
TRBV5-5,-,CASSFTTGDQPQHF
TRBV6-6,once,CASSYLGLEETQYF
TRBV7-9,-,CASGSRQAFYGYTF
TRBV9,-,CASSIRDRGGGANVLTF
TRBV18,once,CASSPRTGGGAAEAFF
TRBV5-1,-,CASSLGQLLGEQYF
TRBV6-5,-,CASSLQGAYEQYF
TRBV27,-,CASSDSPSTDTQYF
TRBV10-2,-,CASLPTSDQETQYF
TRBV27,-,CASTPGSTYNEQFF
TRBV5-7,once,CASSPGTPQETQYF
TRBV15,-,CATSSRSSGAYEQYF
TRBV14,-,CASSQPLDTQYF
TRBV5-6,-,CASSLQSGVYGYTF
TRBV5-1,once,CASSWDRGSTGELFF
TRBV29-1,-,CSVEADSLYGYTF
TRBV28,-,CASSPGQLNTEAFF
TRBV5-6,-,CATYPSGQGTYEQYF
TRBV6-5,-,CASSYSSGGYEQYF
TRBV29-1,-,CSVEVSLARLNEQFF
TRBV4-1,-,CASSRQGYADTGELFF
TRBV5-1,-,CASSLDRGTNNEQFF
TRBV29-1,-,CSVEAGVGTGELFF
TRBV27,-,CASSPGQGGTEAFF
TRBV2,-,CASMSRQGDEQFF
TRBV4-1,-,CASSPEGGLTDTQYF
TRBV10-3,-,CAISEEQGATYGYTF
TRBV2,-,CASSETGQGSYEQYF
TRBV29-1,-,CSVEGVRGDTDTQYF
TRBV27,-,CASRERTGTEAFF
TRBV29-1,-,CSVAPVSADTQYF
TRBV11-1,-,CASSPGTSGINEQFF
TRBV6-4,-,CASKTTGVSTDTQYF
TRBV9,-,CASSFGRLDEQYF
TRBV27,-,CASRGGSYEQYF
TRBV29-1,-,CSVPGRTLRQAGTHNEQFF
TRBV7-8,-,CASSLLLDEQFF
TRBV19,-,CASSNRVSYEQYF
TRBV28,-,CASTHPGQGPEAFF
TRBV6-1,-,CASSKQGSGNTIYF
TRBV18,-,CASSRQGAFTEAFF
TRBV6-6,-,CASSYRAGDTQYF
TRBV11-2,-,CASSRTSGSEQYF
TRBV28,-,CASSPLQSQPQHF
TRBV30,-,CAWDTGPSPATF
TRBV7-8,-,CASSLARQGGNQPQHF
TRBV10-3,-,CAISEWSGSYEQYF
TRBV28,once,CASSLLGDYQPQHF
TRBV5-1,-,CASSSGLIVATDTQYF